This TCR beta chain was retrieved from a study of graft-versus-host responses after intestinal transplantation. Study as a whole: Multivisceral, liver-intestinal, or isolated intestinal transplants were received by the recipients. Anti-thymocyte globulin served as induction for all recipients, who then took tacrolimus and steroids for 3 to 4 years. Study observations and caveats: Association was observed between peak circulating GvH clone levels and early post-transplant HvG declines. Graft-versus-host to host-versus-graft clonal ratios in allografts were high in patients with graft-donor T cell macrochimerism.

The protocol was immunoSEQ multiplex PCR, while the TCRdb copy is restricted to in-frame clones and leaves out a portion. The data contain some 48,000 clones, less than 85% of them singletons. In regard to this clone: The antigen remains unidentified.

The clonotype was recovered from a human donor who was the organ donor for an intestinal transplant. Sequencing was performed on unstimulated CD4+ T cells sorted from spleen or lymph node cells, taken before transplant.

The CDR3, as DNA: TGTGCCAGTGCCGGGAGGGCTTACAATGAGCAGTTCTTC. As protein: CASAGRAYNEQFF. The rearrangement links TRBV2 to TRBJ2-1, with 8 bases lining up with TRBD2. J was trimmed by 4 bases and V by 9 bases; bases with no gene match: 5. CDR3 length: 13 amino acids. Germline V gene lookup returns CDR1 SNHLY and CDR2 FYNNEI.